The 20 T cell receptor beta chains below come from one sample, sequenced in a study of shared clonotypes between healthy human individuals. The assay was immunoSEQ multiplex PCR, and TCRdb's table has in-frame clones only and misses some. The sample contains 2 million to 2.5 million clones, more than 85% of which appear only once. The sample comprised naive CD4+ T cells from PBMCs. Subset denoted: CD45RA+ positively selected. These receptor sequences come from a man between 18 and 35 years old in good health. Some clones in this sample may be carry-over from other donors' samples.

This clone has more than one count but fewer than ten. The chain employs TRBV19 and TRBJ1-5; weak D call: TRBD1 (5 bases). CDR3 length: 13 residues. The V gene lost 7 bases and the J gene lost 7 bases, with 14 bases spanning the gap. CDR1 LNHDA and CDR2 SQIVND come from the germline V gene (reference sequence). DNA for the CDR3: TGTGCCAGTAACTTCGTGCGGGGGCAGCCCCAGCATTTT. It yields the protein CASNFVRGQPQHF.

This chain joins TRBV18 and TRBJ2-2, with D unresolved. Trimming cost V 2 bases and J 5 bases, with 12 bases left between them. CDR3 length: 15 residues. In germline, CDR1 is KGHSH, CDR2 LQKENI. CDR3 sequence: CASSPRPRPTGELFF. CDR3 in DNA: TGTGCCAGCTCACCAAGGCCCCGGCCGACCGGGGAGCTGTTTTTT.

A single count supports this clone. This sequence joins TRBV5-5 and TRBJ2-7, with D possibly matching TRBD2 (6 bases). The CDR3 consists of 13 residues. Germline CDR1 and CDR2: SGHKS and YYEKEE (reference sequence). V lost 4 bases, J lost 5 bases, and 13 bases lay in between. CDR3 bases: TGTGCCAGCAGCCTGGAGGGGTTCAACGAGCAGTACTTC. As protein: CASSLEGFNEQYF.

CDR3 protein: CASSSRPGLSYGYTF. As DNA, the CDR3 is TGTGCCAGCAGTTCCAGACCGGGACTGAGCTATGGCTACACCTTC. The chain combines TRBV27 with TRBJ1-2; tentative D call: TRBD1 (5 bases). This CDR3 has 15 residues. Between the trimmed V and J ends, which lost 4 bases and 4 bases, there was a span of 16 bases. The germline V gene has CDR1 MNHEY and CDR2 SMNVEV (reference sequence).

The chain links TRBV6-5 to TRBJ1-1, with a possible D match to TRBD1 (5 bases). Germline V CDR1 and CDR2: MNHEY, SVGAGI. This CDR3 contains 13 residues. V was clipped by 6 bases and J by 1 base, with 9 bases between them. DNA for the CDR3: TGTGCCAGCAGCAACGGGGCGAACACTGAAGCTTTCTTT. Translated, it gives CASSNGANTEAFF.

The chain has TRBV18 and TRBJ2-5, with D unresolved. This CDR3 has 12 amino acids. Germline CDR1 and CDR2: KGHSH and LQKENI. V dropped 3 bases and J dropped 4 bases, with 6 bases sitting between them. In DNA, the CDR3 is TGTGCCAGCTCACCCGTGGCAGAGACCCAGTACTTC. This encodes CASSPVAETQYF.

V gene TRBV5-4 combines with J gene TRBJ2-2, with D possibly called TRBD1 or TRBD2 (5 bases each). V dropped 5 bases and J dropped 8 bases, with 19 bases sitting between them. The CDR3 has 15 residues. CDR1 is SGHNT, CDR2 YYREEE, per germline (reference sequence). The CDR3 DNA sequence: TGTGCCAGCAGTCCAACCGGGACCCGAGGAGGGGAGCTGTTTTTT. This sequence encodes CASSPTGTRGGELFF.

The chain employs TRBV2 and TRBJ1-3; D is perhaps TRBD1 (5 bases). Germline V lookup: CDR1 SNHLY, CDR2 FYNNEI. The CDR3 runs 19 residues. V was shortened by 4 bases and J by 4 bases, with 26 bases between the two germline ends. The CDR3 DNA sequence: TGTGCCAGCAGTGTTAACGTCAGGGATTACAGCCCTTCCGGAAACACCATATATTTT. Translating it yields CASSVNVRDYSPSGNTIYF.

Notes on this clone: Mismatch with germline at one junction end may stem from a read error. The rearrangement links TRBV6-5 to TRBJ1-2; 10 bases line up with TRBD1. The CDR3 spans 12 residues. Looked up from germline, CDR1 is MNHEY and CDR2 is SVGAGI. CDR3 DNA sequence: TGTGCCAGCAGTTACTCGGGACAGGGGCGTAACTTC. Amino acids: CASSYSGQGRNF.

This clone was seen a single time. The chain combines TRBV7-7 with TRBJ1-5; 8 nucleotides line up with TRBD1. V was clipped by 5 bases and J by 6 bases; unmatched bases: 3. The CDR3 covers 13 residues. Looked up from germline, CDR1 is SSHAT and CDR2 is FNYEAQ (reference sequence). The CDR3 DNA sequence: TGTGCCAGCAGCCCGACAGGGGTTCAGCCCCAGCATTTT. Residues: CASSPTGVQPQHF.

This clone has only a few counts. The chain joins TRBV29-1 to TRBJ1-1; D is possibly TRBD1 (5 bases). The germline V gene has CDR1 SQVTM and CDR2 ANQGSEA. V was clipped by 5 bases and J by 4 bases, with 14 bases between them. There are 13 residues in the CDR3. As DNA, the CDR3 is TGCAGCGTTATGAAGGGGCAGAGCACTGAAGCTTTCTTT. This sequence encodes CSVMKGQSTEAFF.

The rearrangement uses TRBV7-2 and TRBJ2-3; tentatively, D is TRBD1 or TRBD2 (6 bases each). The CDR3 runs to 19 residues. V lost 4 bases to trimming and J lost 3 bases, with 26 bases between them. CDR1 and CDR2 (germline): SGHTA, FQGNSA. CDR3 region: CASSSPPGAGLAETDTQYF. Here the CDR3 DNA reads TGTGCCAGCAGCTCCCCCCCGGGGGCAGGGCTAGCAGAGACAGATACGCAGTATTTT.

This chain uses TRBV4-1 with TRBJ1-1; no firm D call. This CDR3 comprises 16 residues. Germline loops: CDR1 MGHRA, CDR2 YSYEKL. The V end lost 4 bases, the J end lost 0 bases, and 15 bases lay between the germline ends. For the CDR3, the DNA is TGCGCCAGCAGCCCCTATCGGGCACTAATGAACACTGAAGCTTTCTTT. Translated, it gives CASSPYRALMNTEAFF.

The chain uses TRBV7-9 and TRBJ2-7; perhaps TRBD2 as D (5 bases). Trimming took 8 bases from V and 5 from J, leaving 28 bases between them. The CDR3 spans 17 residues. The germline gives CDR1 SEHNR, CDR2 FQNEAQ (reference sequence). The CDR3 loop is CASSGRRRGTLPDEQYF. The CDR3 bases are TGTGCCAGCTCCGGAAGGAGGCGAGGAACCCTACCGGACGAGCAGTACTTC.

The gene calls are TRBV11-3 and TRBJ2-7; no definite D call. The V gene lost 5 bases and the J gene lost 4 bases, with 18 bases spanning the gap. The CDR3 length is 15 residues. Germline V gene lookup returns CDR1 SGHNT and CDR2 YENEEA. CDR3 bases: TGTGCCAGCAGCACAAGATCCTCCGGGCCTTACGAGCAGTACTTC. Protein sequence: CASSTRSSGPYEQYF.

The CDR3 reads CASSQVERGNQPQHF. The DNA of the CDR3 is TGCGCCAGCAGCCAAGTAGAGAGGGGCAATCAGCCCCAGCATTTT. The rearrangement links TRBV4-1 to TRBJ1-5; D is unresolved. There are 15 residues in the CDR3. Trimming stripped 1 base from V and 2 bases from J, with 9 bases between. CDR1 is MGHRA and CDR2 is YSYEKL in the germline V gene.

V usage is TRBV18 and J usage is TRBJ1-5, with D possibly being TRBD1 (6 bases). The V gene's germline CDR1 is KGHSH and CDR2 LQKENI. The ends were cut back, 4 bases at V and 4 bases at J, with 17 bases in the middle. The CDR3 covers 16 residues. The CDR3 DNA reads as TGTGCCAGCTCACACGGACAGCCCCTGGCTAATCAGCCCCAGCATTTT. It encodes CASSHGQPLANQPQHF.

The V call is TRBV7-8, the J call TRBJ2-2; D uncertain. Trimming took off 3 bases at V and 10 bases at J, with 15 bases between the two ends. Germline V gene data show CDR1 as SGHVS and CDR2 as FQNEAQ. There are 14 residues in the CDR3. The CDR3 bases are TGTGCCAGCAGCTTGAATGGGTTCGTAGTGGAGCTGTTTTTT. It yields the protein CASSLNGFVVELFF.

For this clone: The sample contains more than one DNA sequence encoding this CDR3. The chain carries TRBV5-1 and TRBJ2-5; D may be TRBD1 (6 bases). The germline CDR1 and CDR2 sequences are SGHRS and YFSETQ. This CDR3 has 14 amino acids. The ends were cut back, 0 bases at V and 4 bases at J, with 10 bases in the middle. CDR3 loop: CASSLDRAGETQYF. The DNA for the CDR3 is TGCGCCAGCAGCTTGGACAGGGCGGGAGAGACCCAGTACTTC.

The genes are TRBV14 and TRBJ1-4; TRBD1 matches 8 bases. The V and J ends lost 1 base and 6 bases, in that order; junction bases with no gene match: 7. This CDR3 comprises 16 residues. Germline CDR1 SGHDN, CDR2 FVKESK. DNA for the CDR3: TGTGCCAGCAGCCAAGGTCTAACCAGGGGGCATGAAAAACTGTTTTTT. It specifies CASSQGLTRGHEKLFF.